The 17 T cell receptor beta chains in this list originate from one sample, sequenced in a study of response to subunit inactivated influenza vaccine. TCRdb called the RT-PCR reads again in MiXCR, with one record for every CDR3 protein. The table records about 780,000 distinct CDR3 sequences, 18% of them present only once. The sample in question was PBMCs from blood, obtained 4 to 6 days after vaccination. These receptors were collected from a man aged 50 or older who received an inactivated influenza vaccine.

The chain links TRBV24-1 to TRBJ2-1, with 7 bases that match TRBD1. Germline V gene data show CDR1 as KGHDR and CDR2 as SFDVKD. CDR3 length: 15 residues. Trimming cost V 0 bases and J 7 bases; bases outside gene matches: 5. CDR3 residues: CATSDLFGTVNEQFF. The CDR3 nucleotides read TGTGCCACCAGTGATTTGTTTGGGACAGTAAATGAGCAGTTCTTC.

The chain has TRBV7-2 and TRBJ2-1; TRBD1 agrees at 8 bases. Germline values: CDR1 SGHTA, CDR2 FQGNSA. V lost 3 bases, J lost 12 bases, and 1 base stayed unmatched. The CDR3 covers 11 residues. CDR3 nucleotide sequence: TGTGCCAGCAGCTTGGGGACAGGGCAGTTCTTC. This gives the protein CASSLGTGQFF.

The V call is TRBV12-3 or TRBV12-4, the J call TRBJ1-4, with TRBD1 identical over 7 bases. After removal of 5 bases from V and 6 bases from J, the junction contained 6 bases not matched to a gene. The CDR3 has 14 residues. In DNA, the CDR3 is TGTGCCAGCAGTCATCGACAGGGTGATGAAAAACTGTTTTTT. Translating gives CASSHRQGDEKLFF.

In this sample, this clonotype turned up a few times. The chain has TRBV5-1 and TRBJ1-2; TRBD1 matches at 7 bases. The CDR3 has 13 residues. CDR1 SGHRS and CDR2 YFSETQ come from the germline V gene. Trimming took 3 bases from V and 8 from J; bases not matched to a gene: 7. CDR3 nucleotides: TGCGCCAGCAGCTCGACAGGGACCTGGGGCTACACCTTC. Translating gives CASSSTGTWGYTF.

V gene TRBV6-2 or TRBV6-3 combines with J gene TRBJ2-3, with 10 bases matching TRBD1. V was pared by 7 bases and J by 9 bases, with 13 bases of the junction left unmatched. CDR1 and CDR2 from the germline V gene are MNHEY and SVGEGT. CDR3 length: 15 residues. The CDR3 DNA reads TGTGCCAGCACCTTTCCGGGACAGGGGTCGATCACGCAGTATTTT. Translating it yields CASTFPGQGSITQYF.

The chain has TRBV12-3 or TRBV12-4 and TRBJ1-5, with 7 bases matching TRBD1. There are 13 residues in the CDR3. V shed 6 bases, J shed 7 bases, and the junction held 6 bases outside the gene matches. CDR3 nucleotide sequence: TGTGCCAGCAGGACCGAACAGGGGCAGCCCCAGCATTTT. Its protein product is CASRTEQGQPQHF.

This clonotype was picked up a small number of times. V is TRBV6-1 and J is TRBJ2-3, with 8 bases that match TRBD1. CDR3 length: 15 residues. Unmatched junction bases numbered 5, after V lost 3 bases and J lost 3 bases. Germline V gene data show CDR1 as MNHNS and CDR2 as SASEGT. The CDR3 reads CASSERDRRTDTQYF. The DNA for the CDR3 is TGTGCCAGCAGTGAGCGGGACAGGCGGACAGATACGCAGTATTTT.

This clonotype was found once. This chain joins TRBV18 and TRBJ1-1, with D perhaps TRBD1 (6 bases). The germline V gene encodes CDR1 KGHSH and CDR2 LQKENI. Trimming took 0 bases from V and 4 from J, leaving 12 bases between them. There are 15 residues in the CDR3. CDR3 in DNA: TGTGCCAGCTCACCACCGGGGGGGGCCAGCACTGAAGCTTTCTTT. It specifies CASSPPGGASTEAFF.

This chain uses TRBV15 with TRBJ1-5; no firm D call. The CDR3 spans 14 residues. In germline, CDR1 is LNHNV, CDR2 YYDKDF (reference sequence). The ends were cut back, 3 bases at V and 4 bases at J, with 10 bases in the middle. DNA of the CDR3: TGTGCCACCAGCAGCAGACGCAATAATCAGCCCCAGCATTTT. Amino acid sequence: CATSSRRNNQPQHF.

The chain employs TRBV4-1 and TRBJ1-2; possibly TRBD1 for D (5 bases). This CDR3 comprises 14 residues. V was pared by 0 bases and J by 2 bases, with 7 bases between. The germline CDR1 and CDR2 sequences are MGHRA and YSYEKL. This CDR3 is CASSQDKGNYGYTF. In nucleotides, the CDR3 is TGCGCCAGCAGCCAAGATAAGGGGAACTATGGCTACACCTTC.

The V and J genes are TRBV7-8 and TRBJ1-2, with D possibly being TRBD1 (5 bases). This CDR3 has 13 residues. CDR1 is SGHVS and CDR2 is FQNEAQ in the germline V gene. Deletions cut 1 base from V and 6 bases from J, with 9 bases between. This CDR3 is CASSLEQVHGYTF. For the CDR3, the DNA is TGTGCCAGCAGCTTAGAACAGGTTCATGGCTACACCTTC.

This clonotype was counted a few times. The chain joins TRBV12-3 or TRBV12-4 to TRBJ2-5; maybe TRBD2 (6 bases). V was cut by 7 bases and J by 5 bases, with 11 bases left in between. CDR3 length: 12 amino acids. The CDR3 nucleotides read TGTGCCAGCACGCAGGGACTCGAGACCCAGTACTTC. It codes for CASTQGLETQYF.

Only a few counts were recorded for this clonotype. V gene TRBV20-1 combines with J gene TRBJ1-4; D perhaps matches TRBD1 (5 bases). CDR3 size: 14 residues. The germline V and J ends were trimmed by 6 bases and 4 bases, with 15 bases remaining between them. The germline V gene encodes CDR1 DFQATT and CDR2 SNEGSKA (reference sequence). The CDR3 coding sequence is TGCAGTGCACAATCCGGGACCAATAATGAAAAACTGTTTTTT. Translation: CSAQSGTNNEKLFF.

This clonotype has just a few counts. The chain combines TRBV7-2 with TRBJ2-2, with TRBD2 identical over 10 bases. V gave up 5 bases and J gave up 4 bases; unmatched junction bases: 7. Germline values: CDR1 SGHTA, CDR2 FQGNSA. The CDR3 consists of 16 residues. The CDR3 here is CASSPTSGSSTGELFF. In DNA, the CDR3 is TGTGCCAGCAGCCCGACTAGCGGGTCTTCCACCGGGGAGCTGTTTTTT. The full variable domain, rest sourced from reference TRBV7-2 and TRBJ2-2, is GAGVSQSPSNKVTEKGKDVELRCDPISGHTALYWYRQSLGQGLEFLIYFQGNSAPDKSGLPSDRFSAERTGGSVSTLTIQRTQQEDSAVYLCASSPTSGSSTGELFFGEGSRLTVL.

This clonotype showed up just a few times. The V and J genes are TRBV10-3 and TRBJ2-3; 9 bases are a match to TRBD1. The length of the CDR3 is 20 residues. CDR1 and CDR2 from the germline V gene are ENHRY and SYGVKD. V lost 2 bases and J lost 4; bases outside the gene matches: 19. CDR3 sequence: CAISETLGMSGTGFADTQYF. The DNA for the CDR3 is TGTGCCATCAGTGAGACGCTCGGAATGTCCGGGACAGGGTTTGCAGATACGCAGTATTTT.

This clonotype was picked up a small number of times. The chain combines TRBV28 with TRBJ2-5; D perhaps matches TRBD2 (6 bases). V was shortened by 4 bases and J by 9 bases, with 24 bases between the two germline ends. Germline V gene lookup returns CDR1 MDHEN and CDR2 SYDVKM. This CDR3 has 16 residues. CDR3 loop: CASSSPGTSPGAAQYF. The CDR3 DNA is TGTGCCAGCAGTTCCCCTGGGACTTCCCCGGGAGCGGCCCAGTACTTC.

This clonotype has only one observation. CDR3 bases: TGTGCCAGCAGTTACTCAGGGACAGACTACAATGAGCAGTTCTTC. It specifies CASSYSGTDYNEQFF. The V call is TRBV6-5, the J call TRBJ2-1, with 7 positions matching TRBD1. The CDR3 extends over 15 amino acids. Looked up from germline, CDR1 is MNHEY and CDR2 is SVGAGI. V dropped 0 bases and J dropped 3; count of bases not matched to a gene: 2.